The 2 T cell receptor beta chains below all came from one sample that was sequenced in a study of spatial heterogeneity in lung cancer. Study-level results: Tumors with more nonsynonymous mutations had more expanded intratumoral alpha and beta TCRs.

Each CDR3 protein gets one entry after TCRdb re-called the 5' RACE reads with MiXCR. The table includes under 20,000 distinct CDR3 sequences, approximately 6.2% detected once. Described time point: sample taken at primary tumor resection. No antigen has been identified for these receptors. Sample: lung tumor tissue, taken at surgery. The receptors were sampled from a male donor with early-stage non-small cell lung cancer.

This clonotype was seen repeatedly, ten times or more. This sequence joins TRBV29-1 and TRBJ1-2, with TRBD1 identical over 10 bases. This CDR3 comprises 14 residues. CDR1 is SQVTM, CDR2 ANQGSEA, per germline. J was trimmed by 3 bases and V by 4 bases; bases with no gene match: 5. Here the CDR3 reads CSVGGTGAYYGYTF. The CDR3 DNA reads TGCAGCGTTGGGGGGACAGGGGCTTACTATGGCTACACCTTC.

This clonotype was observed a few times. The chain combines TRBV7-2 with TRBJ2-5, with D perhaps being TRBD1 or TRBD2 (5 bases each). The CDR3 loop spans 14 amino acids. V was pared by 5 bases and J by 3 bases, with 13 bases between. Germline CDR1 SGHTA, CDR2 FQGNSA. This CDR3 is CASSPPGAKETQYF. The CDR3 DNA is TGTGCCAGCAGCCCCCCCGGGGCCAAAGAGACCCAGTACTTC.